This TCR beta chain derives from a study of cytomegalovirus exposure and HLA in healthy donors. Whole-study context: A prior study identified 117 million unique TCR beta sequences from about 179 million T cells. For the approximately 390 genotyped donors, around 76% fell within the Caucasian-associated ancestry cluster. General study results and limits: The classifier reportedly diagnosed cytomegalovirus status with high sensitivity and specificity. The investigators catalogued 150 or so TCR beta chains as cytomegalovirus-associated.

V was cut by 4 bases and J by 4 bases, with 13 bases left in between. This CDR3 is 14 amino acids long. Germline V lookup: CDR1 ENHRY, CDR2 SYGVKD. Primers included in the PCR were 60 Vbeta and 13 Jbeta primers. Clones were sequenced by immunoSEQ multiplex PCR, and TCRdb holds only the in-frame ones, with some missing. The table lists roughly 200,000 clones, 77% of them singletons. A word on this clone: No antigen is known for it.

This chain links TRBV10-3 with TRBJ2-5; TRBD1 is a possible D gene (5 bases). Sequences were obtained from PBMCs. The TCR was taken from an older woman in good health and CMV-seropositive. This chain's CDR3 is CAISVAAGRETQYF. CDR3 sequence (DNA): TGTGCCATCAGTGTGGCGGCAGGGCGAGAGACCCAGTACTTC.